The 26 T cell receptor beta chains in this list originate from one sample, sequenced in a study of blood T cell repertoires in COVID-19. Assay used: immunoSEQ multiplex PCR; TCRdb lists only in-frame clones, some missing. The table shows 45,000 to 65,000 clones, with roughly 90% occurring only once. The sequencing sample was made of peripheral blood. Receptors originate from a human donor in a cohort sampled during active COVID-19.

V usage is TRBV12-3 or TRBV12-4 and J usage is TRBJ1-1; tentative D call: TRBD1 (5 bases). Trimming took off 6 bases at V and 7 bases at J, with 15 bases between the two ends. There are 13 residues in the CDR3. As DNA, the CDR3 is TGTGCCAGCAGCCTCTTCAGGGCCGATGAAGCTTTCTTT. Protein sequence: CASSLFRADEAFF.

This clone showed up just once. The J gene is TRBJ2-1, the V gene TRBV28; TRBD2 matches 9 bases. V shed 6 bases and J 0 bases; nucleotides not matched to a gene: 3. CDR3 length: 15 amino acids. Per the germline V gene, CDR1 is MDHEN and CDR2 is SYDVKM. The CDR3 DNA follows: TGTGCCAGCAGCCGAGCGGGGGGCTCCTACAATGAGCAGTTCTTC. Translating it yields CASSRAGGSYNEQFF.

The chain combines TRBV5-1 with TRBJ2-3; D is perhaps TRBD1 (6 bases). This CDR3 spans 15 amino acids. V lost 3 bases and J lost 6, with 17 bases in between. Germline lookup yields CDR1 SGHRS and CDR2 YFSETQ. As DNA, the CDR3 is TGCGCCAGCAGCTCCGTGGGCAGGGGTTACGATACGCAGTATTTT. This gives the protein CASSSVGRGYDTQYF.

V usage is TRBV18 and J usage is TRBJ2-1; 9 bases align to TRBD1. CDR1 and CDR2 (germline): KGHSH, LQKENI. The J segment lost 5 bases and the V segment lost 2 bases, leaving 10 bases of the junction unmatched. The CDR3 has 17 amino acids. The CDR3 sequence: CASSPRQGGIRDNEQFF. The CDR3 coding sequence is TGTGCCAGCTCACCAAGACAGGGGGGTATTAGGGACAATGAGCAGTTCTTC. Using reference TRBV18 and TRBJ2-1 for the parts outside the CDR3, the full variable domain is NAGVMQNPRHLVRRRGQEARLRCSPMKGHSHVYWYRQLPEEGLKFMVYLQKENIIDESGMPKERFSAEFPKEGPSILRIQQVVRGDSAAYFCASSPRQGGIRDNEQFFGPGTRLTVL.

CDR3 residues: CASSSTSGNNEQFF. The CDR3 DNA follows: TGCGCCAGCAGCTCCACTAGCGGTAACAATGAGCAGTTCTTC. This sequence joins TRBV5-1 and TRBJ2-1; the match to TRBD2 covers 8 bases. J lost 5 bases, V lost 3 bases, and 4 bases had no gene match. CDR3 length equals 14 residues. Germline assignment: CDR1 SGHRS and CDR2 YFSETQ.

This chain joins TRBV5-6 and TRBJ2-3, with a weak D call TRBD2 (5 bases). Trimming removed 4 bases at V and 1 base at J, with 16 bases between. CDR1 and CDR2 from the germline V gene are SGHDT and YYEEEE. This CDR3 is built from 16 residues. Here the CDR3 DNA reads TGTGCCAGCAGCCTCATCGGGGAGTGGGGCACAGATACGCAGTATTTT. Encoded protein: CASSLIGEWGTDTQYF.

The V and J genes are TRBV2 and TRBJ2-1; weak D call: TRBD1 (6 bases). Germline V gives CDR1 SNHLY, CDR2 FYNNEI. This CDR3 contains 15 residues. Deletions cut 3 bases from V and 2 bases from J, with 11 bases between. Here the CDR3 reads CASSDVGGPYNEQFF. CDR3 DNA: TGTGCCAGCAGTGATGTTGGGGGCCCCTACAATGAGCAGTTCTTC.

The chain is built from TRBV14 and TRBJ2-7, with unresolved D. V dropped 2 bases and J dropped 2 bases, with 10 bases sitting between them. Germline CDR1 SGHDN, CDR2 FVKESK. The length of the CDR3 is 14 residues. Here the CDR3 reads CASSQWWLTYEQYF. The DNA of the CDR3 is TGTGCCAGCAGCCAATGGTGGCTGACCTACGAGCAGTACTTC.

The CDR3 region is CASSRTGSSNEKLFF. The CDR3 nucleotides read TGCGCCAGCAGCAGAACAGGGTCGTCTAATGAAAAACTGTTTTTT. This chain links TRBV5-1 with TRBJ1-4, with a weak D call TRBD1 (6 bases). V lost 4 bases and J 3 bases, leaving 13 bases between the germline ends. Looked up from germline, CDR1 is SGHRS and CDR2 is YFSETQ. The CDR3 consists of 15 residues.

CDR3 loop: CSASRGTEAFF. DNA of the CDR3: TGCAGTGCCAGCCGGGGCACTGAAGCTTTCTTT. This sequence joins TRBV20-1 and TRBJ1-1; no reliable D call. Trimming removed 6 bases from V and 4 bases from J, with 9 bases in between. This CDR3 has 11 amino acids. Germline V gene lookup returns CDR1 DFQATT and CDR2 SNEGSKA (reference sequence).

The chain couples TRBV6-5 to TRBJ1-6, with 9 bases aligning to TRBD1. With V trimmed by 4 bases and J by 9 bases, 7 bases remained unmatched. This CDR3 is 15 amino acids long. Germline loops: CDR1 MNHEY, CDR2 SVGAGI. The DNA for the CDR3 is TGTGCCAGCAGTTCCTGGACAGGGGATGGTTCACCCCTCCACTTT. Protein sequence: CASSSWTGDGSPLHF.

This clone has a single count. The chain is built from TRBV5-1 and TRBJ1-1, with D possibly TRBD1 on 6 matching bases. CDR3 length equals 16 residues. V lost 2 bases to trimming and J lost 4 bases, with 18 bases between them. Per the germline V gene, CDR1 is SGHRS and CDR2 is YFSETQ. CDR3 sequence: CASSFPGGGRGTEAFF. The CDR3 DNA is TGCGCCAGCAGCTTCCCAGGCGGGGGGCGGGGCACTGAAGCTTTCTTT.

The chain links TRBV7-2 to TRBJ1-5; 7 bases align to TRBD1. The CDR3 has 16 residues. Germline V gene data show CDR1 as SGHTA and CDR2 as FQGNSA. J was trimmed by 2 bases and V by 3 bases; bases with no gene match: 7. CDR3 sequence: CASSFGGGYGNQPQHF. The CDR3 nucleotides are TGTGCCAGCAGCTTCGGAGGGGGCTATGGCAATCAGCCCCAGCATTTT. The whole variable domain, remainder taken from reference TRBV7-2 and TRBJ1-5, is GAGVSQSPSNKVTEKGKDVELRCDPISGHTALYWYRQSLGQGLEFLIYFQGNSAPDKSGLPSDRFSAERTGGSVSTLTIQRTQQEDSAVYLCASSFGGGYGNQPQHFGDGTRLSIL.

The chain carries TRBV6-5 and TRBJ2-7; D remains unclear. With 0 bases removed from V and 3 bases from J, the gap between germline ends came to 9 bases. Germline V gene sequence: CDR1 MNHEY, CDR2 SVGAGI. This CDR3 region has 14 residues. The CDR3 DNA is TGTGCCAGCAGTTACTCGGCGGCAGTCTACGAGCAGTACTTC. It yields the protein CASSYSAAVYEQYF.

The CDR3 DNA reads as TGTGCCAGCAGTGAATTATACTATGGCTACACCTTC. As protein: CASSELYYGYTF. V is TRBV6-1 and J is TRBJ1-2; D is unresolved. Germline lookup yields CDR1 MNHNS and CDR2 SASEGT. V was clipped by 2 bases and J by 3 bases, with 4 bases between them. The CDR3 is 12 amino acids.

V usage is TRBV7-2 and J usage is TRBJ1-5, with a tentative D call TRBD1 (5 bases). Germline CDR1 SGHTA, CDR2 FQGNSA. The CDR3 totals 14 residues. V was pared by 4 bases and J by 4 bases, with 11 bases between. Here the CDR3 reads CASSSGTSNQPQHF. The CDR3 coding sequence is TGTGCCAGCAGCTCAGGGACTAGTAATCAGCCCCAGCATTTT. The whole variable domain, filled in from reference TRBV7-2 and TRBJ1-5, reads GAGVSQSPSNKVTEKGKDVELRCDPISGHTALYWYRQSLGQGLEFLIYFQGNSAPDKSGLPSDRFSAERTGGSVSTLTIQRTQQEDSAVYLCASSSGTSNQPQHFGDGTRLSIL.

This clone occurred once. The chain joins TRBV11-2 to TRBJ2-5, with D maybe TRBD1 (5 bases). V was pared by 0 bases and J by 5 bases, with 10 bases between. The CDR3 loop spans 14 amino acids. The germline CDR1 and CDR2 sequences are SGHAT and FQNNGV. CDR3 nucleotide sequence: TGTGCCAGCAGCTTAGAGGGGCACGGTGAGACCCAGTACTTC. Its translation: CASSLEGHGETQYF.

This chain links TRBV7-2 with TRBJ1-2, with a tentative D call TRBD1 (6 bases). Looked up from germline, CDR1 is SGHTA and CDR2 is FQGNSA. This CDR3 is 16 amino acids long. The ends were cut back, 1 base at V and 6 bases at J, with 18 bases in the middle. In DNA form, the CDR3 reads TGTGCCAGCAGCTTAGTCGCAGGGGTAGGAGGCGATGGCTACACCTTC. Protein product: CASSLVAGVGGDGYTF.

The V gene is TRBV27, the J gene TRBJ2-3; D perhaps matches TRBD2 (5 bases). Trimming removed 3 bases from V and 2 bases from J, with 9 bases in between. Germline V CDR1 and CDR2: MNHEY, SMNVEV (reference sequence). The CDR3 runs 14 residues. CDR3 bases: TGTGCCAGCAGTTTCAGACTAAACACAGATACGCAGTATTTT. Translating it yields CASSFRLNTDTQYF.

The chain couples TRBV6-5 to TRBJ2-6; 7 positions match TRBD1. The germline CDR1 and CDR2 sequences are MNHEY and SVGAGI. The V and J ends lost 7 bases and 4 bases, in that order; junction bases with no gene match: 4. CDR3 length: 14 residues. DNA for the CDR3: TGTGCCAGCATGGGACAGATCGGGGCCAACGTCCTGACTTTC. It yields the protein CASMGQIGANVLTF.

The V gene is TRBV7-2, the J gene TRBJ1-2, with unresolved D. Germline V gives CDR1 SGHTA, CDR2 FQGNSA. CDR3 size: 13 residues. Trimming took 1 base from V and 3 from J, leaving 6 bases between them. In DNA, the CDR3 is TGTGCCAGCAGCTTAGACAGCTACTATGGCTACACCTTC. This translates into CASSLDSYYGYTF.

The chain employs TRBV5-1 and TRBJ1-3; D is undetermined. V was cut by 0 bases and J by 0 bases, with 7 bases left in between. The CDR3 is 15 amino acids. Germline-derived CDR1 and CDR2 are SGHRS and YFSETQ. In DNA, the CDR3 is TGCGCCAGCAGCTTGGAACTTAGCTCTGGAAACACCATATATTTT. This codes for CASSLELSSGNTIYF.

The V gene is TRBV4-3, the J gene TRBJ2-3; 9 bases agree with TRBD1. Trimming cost V 3 bases and J 3 bases; bases outside gene matches: 10. This CDR3 comprises 17 residues. The germline gives CDR1 LGHNA, CDR2 YSLEER. The CDR3: CASSQLNRGLGTDTQYF. As DNA, the CDR3 is TGCGCCAGCAGCCAGCTAAACAGGGGGCTCGGAACAGATACGCAGTATTTT.

This chain joins TRBV4-3 and TRBJ1-6; D is undetermined. The germline V gene has CDR1 LGHNA and CDR2 YSLEER. Trimming removed 0 bases at V and 7 bases at J, with 7 bases between. The CDR3 contains 14 residues. Here the CDR3 DNA reads TGCGCCAGCAGCCAAGAGGCGGGGAATTCACCCCTCCACTTT. Its protein is CASSQEAGNSPLHF.

This rearrangement joins TRBV7-9 to TRBJ2-7, with D unresolved. V gave up 1 base and J gave up 2 bases, with 15 bases separating them. The CDR3 covers 16 residues. Germline V gives CDR1 SEHNR, CDR2 FQNEAQ (reference sequence). The CDR3 nucleotides read TGTGCCAGCAGCTTAGTAGTCGGGTCCTTAGCCTACGAGCAGTACTTC. The encoded protein is CASSLVVGSLAYEQYF.

The chain uses TRBV6-5 and TRBJ1-2; D is unresolved. In germline, CDR1 is MNHEY, CDR2 SVGAGI. V was trimmed by 5 bases and J by 4 bases, leaving 17 bases between them. This CDR3 spans 15 amino acids. CDR3 nucleotide sequence: TGTGCCAGCAGTCTTTCGGGCGGGGATTTCTATGGCTACACCTTC. Protein product: CASSLSGGDFYGYTF.